This T cell receptor beta chain was captured in a study of blood T cell repertoires in COVID-19. V was clipped by 5 bases and J by 3 bases, with 13 bases between them. CDR3 length: 14 residues. In germline, CDR1 is MGHRA, CDR2 YSYEKL. This table comes from immunoSEQ multiplex PCR, and its TCRdb copy is limited to in-frame clones, with some not included. This table holds over 200,000 clones, about 90% found once. Clinical histories supplied by participants themselves formed the basis of cohort assignment. Material for sequencing was PBMCs or T cells enriched from blood (not recorded which). The chain couples TRBV4-1 to TRBJ1-1; weak D call: TRBD1 (6 bases). This TCR derives from a woman in her 50s in a cohort exposed to, infected with or recovered from COVID-19 (not recorded which). CDR3 loop: CASSAWGGHTEAFF. Here the CDR3 DNA reads TGCGCCAGCAGCGCCTGGGGGGGGCACACTGAAGCTTTCTTT.